Many counts were recorded for the clone carrying this TCR beta chain. The antigen remains unidentified. The data belong to a study of CD8 T cells in ankylosing spondylitis. Study-level results: Characteristic of ankylosing spondylitis blood, it appeared, was a TCR beta motif comprising several highly homologous variants.

TCRdb ran MiXCR on the 5' RACE reads and lists one entry per CDR3 protein. The data show over 400,000 distinct CDR3 sequences, roughly a quarter seen once. Germline CDR1 SGHRS, CDR2 YFSETQ. V was clipped by 2 bases and J by 1 base, with 9 bases between them. This CDR3 spans 14 amino acids. The sample consisted of blood, either unsorted or a sorted T cell fraction (not recorded which). This chain joins TRBV5-1 and TRBJ1-1; D is ambiguous. This clonotype originated in a male donor with ankylosing spondylitis. The CDR3 loop is CASSLYTANTEAFF. CDR3 coding DNA: TGCGCCAGCAGCTTATACACCGCGAACACTGAAGCTTTCTTT.